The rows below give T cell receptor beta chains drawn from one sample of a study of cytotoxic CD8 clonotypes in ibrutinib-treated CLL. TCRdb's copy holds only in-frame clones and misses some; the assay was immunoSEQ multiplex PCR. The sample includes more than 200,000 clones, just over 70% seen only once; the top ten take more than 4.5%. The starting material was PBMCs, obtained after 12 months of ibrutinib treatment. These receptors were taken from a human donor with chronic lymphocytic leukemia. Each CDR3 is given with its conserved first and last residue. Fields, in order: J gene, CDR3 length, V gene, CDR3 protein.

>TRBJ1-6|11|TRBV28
CASSLQGPLHF
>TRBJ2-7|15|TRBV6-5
CASTRRDSPTYEQYF
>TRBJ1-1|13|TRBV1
CTSMRSGDTEAFF
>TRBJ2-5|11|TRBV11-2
CASSPAETQYF
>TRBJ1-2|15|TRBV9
CASSPQGRGFDGYTF
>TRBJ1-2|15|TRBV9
CASSAGGGRSYGYTF
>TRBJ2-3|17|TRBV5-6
CASTLGRKRGPLDTQYF
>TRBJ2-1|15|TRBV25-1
CASNPRTGARNEQFF
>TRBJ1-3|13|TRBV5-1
CASSLVAGNTIYF
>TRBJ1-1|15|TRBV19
CASITGGPGVAEAFF
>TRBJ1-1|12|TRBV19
CASSPLTWRAFF
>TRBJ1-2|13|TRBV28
CASSLLGVGGYTF
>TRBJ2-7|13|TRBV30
CAWGEDFAHEQYF
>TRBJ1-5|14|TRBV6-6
CASSLKIDNQPQHF
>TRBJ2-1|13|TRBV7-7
CASSRPNADEQFF
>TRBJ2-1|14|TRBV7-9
CASSLLAGVNEQFF
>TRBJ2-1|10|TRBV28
CASSFHEQFF
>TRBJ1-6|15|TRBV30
CAWSTGHNYNSPLHF
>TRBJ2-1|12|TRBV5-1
CASSLIVNEQFF
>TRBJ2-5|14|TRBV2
CASSWTAALETQYF
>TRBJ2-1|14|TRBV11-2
CASSSTLTGREQFF
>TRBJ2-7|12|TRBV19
CASSIWGYEQYF
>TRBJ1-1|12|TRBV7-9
CASSLVRETAFF
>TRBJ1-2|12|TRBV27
CASSLRGAGRHF
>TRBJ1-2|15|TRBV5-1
CASNPMQGKAYGYTF
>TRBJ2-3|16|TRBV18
CASSPGGLAGPDTQYF
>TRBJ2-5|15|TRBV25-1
CASSDLDRVAETQYF
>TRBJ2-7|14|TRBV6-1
CASSPPQGAYEQYF